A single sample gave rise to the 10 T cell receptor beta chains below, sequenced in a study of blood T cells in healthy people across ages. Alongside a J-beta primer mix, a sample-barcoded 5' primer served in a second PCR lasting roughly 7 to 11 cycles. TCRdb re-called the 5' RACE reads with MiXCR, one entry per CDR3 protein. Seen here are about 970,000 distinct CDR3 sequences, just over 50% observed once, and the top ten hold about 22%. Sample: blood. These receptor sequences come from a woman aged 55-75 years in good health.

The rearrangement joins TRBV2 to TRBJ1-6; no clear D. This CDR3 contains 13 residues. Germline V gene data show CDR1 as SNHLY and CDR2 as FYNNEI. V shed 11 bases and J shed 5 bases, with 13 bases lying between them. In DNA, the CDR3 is TGTGCCTCAACTACTCGGAATAATTCACCCCTCCACTTT. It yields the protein CASTTRNNSPLHF.

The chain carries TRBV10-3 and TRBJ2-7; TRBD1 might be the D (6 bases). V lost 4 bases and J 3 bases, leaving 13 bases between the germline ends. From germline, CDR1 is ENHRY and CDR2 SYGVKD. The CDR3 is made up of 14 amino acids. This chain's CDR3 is CAISVQTGGYEQYF. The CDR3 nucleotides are TGTGCCATCAGTGTCCAGACAGGCGGCTACGAGCAGTACTTC.

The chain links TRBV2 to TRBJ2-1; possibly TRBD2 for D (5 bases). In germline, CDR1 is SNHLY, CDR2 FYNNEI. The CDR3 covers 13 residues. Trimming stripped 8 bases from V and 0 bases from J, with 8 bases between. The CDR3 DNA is TGTGCCAGCGGGAGCGACTCCTACAATGAGCAGTTCTTC. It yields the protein CASGSDSYNEQFF.

Here the CDR3 DNA reads TGCAGTGCTAGAAGGGTGGGTAGCTACAATGAGCAGTTCTTC. This sequence encodes CSARRVGSYNEQFF. V and J are TRBV20-1 and TRBJ2-1; D unclear. Germline assignment: CDR1 DFQATT and CDR2 SNEGSKA (reference sequence). Trimming removed 2 bases from V and 3 bases from J, with 11 bases in between. This CDR3 region has 14 residues.

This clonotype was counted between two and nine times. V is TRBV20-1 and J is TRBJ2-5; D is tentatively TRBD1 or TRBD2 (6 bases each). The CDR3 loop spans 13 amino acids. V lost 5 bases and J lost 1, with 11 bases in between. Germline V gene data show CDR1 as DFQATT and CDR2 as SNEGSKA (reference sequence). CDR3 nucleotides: TGCAGTGCTCCCACGGGGGCCCAAGAGACCCAGTACTTC. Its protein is CSAPTGAQETQYF.

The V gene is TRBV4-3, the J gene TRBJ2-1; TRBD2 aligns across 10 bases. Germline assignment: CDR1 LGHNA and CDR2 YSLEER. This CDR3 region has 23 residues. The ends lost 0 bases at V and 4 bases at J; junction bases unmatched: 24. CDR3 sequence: CASSQDMGHPGLAGVRAYNEQFF. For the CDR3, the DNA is TGCGCCAGCAGCCAAGACATGGGACACCCAGGCCTAGCGGGAGTTCGGGCTTACAATGAGCAGTTCTTC.

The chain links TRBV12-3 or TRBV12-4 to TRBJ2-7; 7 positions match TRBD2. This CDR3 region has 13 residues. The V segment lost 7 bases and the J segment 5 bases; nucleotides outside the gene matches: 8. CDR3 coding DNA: TGTGCCAGCACGCTTGGACTAGTCGACGAGCAGTACTTC. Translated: CASTLGLVDEQYF.

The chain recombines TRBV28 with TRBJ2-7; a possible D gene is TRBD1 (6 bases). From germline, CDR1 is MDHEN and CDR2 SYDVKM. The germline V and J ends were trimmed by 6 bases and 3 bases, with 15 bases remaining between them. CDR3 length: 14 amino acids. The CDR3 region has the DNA TGTGCCAGCAGATCTACCAGGGGATACTACGAGCAGTACTTC. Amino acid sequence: CASRSTRGYYEQYF.

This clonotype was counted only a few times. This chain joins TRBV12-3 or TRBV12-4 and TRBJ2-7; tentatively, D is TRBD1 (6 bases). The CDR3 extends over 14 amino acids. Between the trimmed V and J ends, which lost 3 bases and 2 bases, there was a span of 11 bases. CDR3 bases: TGTGCCAGCAGTTTTAGACAGGTTGCCTACGAGCAGTACTTC. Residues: CASSFRQVAYEQYF.

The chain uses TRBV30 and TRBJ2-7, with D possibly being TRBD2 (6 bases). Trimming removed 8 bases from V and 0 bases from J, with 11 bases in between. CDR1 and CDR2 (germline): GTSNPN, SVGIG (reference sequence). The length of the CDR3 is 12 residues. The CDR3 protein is CAGGTSSYEQYF. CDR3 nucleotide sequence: TGTGCCGGGGGGACTTCCTCCTACGAGCAGTACTTC.